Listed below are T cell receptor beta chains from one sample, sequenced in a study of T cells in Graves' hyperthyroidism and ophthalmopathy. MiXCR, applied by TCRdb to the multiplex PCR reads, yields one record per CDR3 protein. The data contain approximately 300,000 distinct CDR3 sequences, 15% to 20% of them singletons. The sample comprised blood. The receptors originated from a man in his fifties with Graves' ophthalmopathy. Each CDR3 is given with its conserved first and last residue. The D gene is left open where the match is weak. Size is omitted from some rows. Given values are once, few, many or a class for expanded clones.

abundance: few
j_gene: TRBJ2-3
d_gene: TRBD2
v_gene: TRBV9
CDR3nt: TGTGCCAGCAGCGTAGGGAGGGGGACTAGAAATCAAGGTACGCAGTATTTT
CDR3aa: CASSVGRGTRNQGTQYF

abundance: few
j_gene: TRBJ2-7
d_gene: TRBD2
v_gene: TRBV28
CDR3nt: TGTGCCAGCAGCCGACTAGCGGGAGAAGGCTACGAGCAGTACTTC
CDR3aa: CASSRLAGEGYEQYF

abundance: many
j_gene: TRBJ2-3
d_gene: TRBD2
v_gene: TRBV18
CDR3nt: TGTGCCAGCTCACCACCCGGACTAGCGGGCGGCGGAAATACGCAGTATTTT
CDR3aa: CASSPPGLAGGGNTQYF

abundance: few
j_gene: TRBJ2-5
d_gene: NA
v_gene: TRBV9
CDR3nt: TGTGCCAGCAGCGTAGGGGACCACCCAGAGACCCAGTACTTC
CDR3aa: CASSVGDHPETQYF

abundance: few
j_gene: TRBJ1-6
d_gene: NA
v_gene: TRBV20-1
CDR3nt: TGCAGTGCTAGATCCCTCAACGATTCACCCCTCCACTTT
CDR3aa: CSARSLNDSPLHF

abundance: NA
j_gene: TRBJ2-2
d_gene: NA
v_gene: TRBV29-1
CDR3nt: TGCAGCGTTGAAGTATTCGGGAACACCGGGGAGCTGTTTTTT
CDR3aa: CSVEVFGNTGELFF

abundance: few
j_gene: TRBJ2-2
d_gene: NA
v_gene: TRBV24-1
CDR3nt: TGTGCCACCAACCGCGCATCCGGGGAGCTGTTTTTT
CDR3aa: CATNRASGELFF

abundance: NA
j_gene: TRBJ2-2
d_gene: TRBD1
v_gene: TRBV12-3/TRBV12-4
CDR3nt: TGTGCCAGCAGGCCGGGACAGGGGACCTTTCGGACCGGGGAGCTGTTTTTT
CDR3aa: CASRPGQGTFRTGELFF

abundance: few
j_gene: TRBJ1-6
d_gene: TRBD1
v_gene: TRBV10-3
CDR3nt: TGTGCGGCAGGGGGAGACTATAATTCACCCCTCCACTTT
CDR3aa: CAAGGDYNSPLHF

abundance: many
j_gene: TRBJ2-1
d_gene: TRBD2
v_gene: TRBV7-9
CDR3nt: TGTGCCAGCAGCTTAGCGGGAGGGGTAGATGAGCAGTTCTTC
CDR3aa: CASSLAGGVDEQFF

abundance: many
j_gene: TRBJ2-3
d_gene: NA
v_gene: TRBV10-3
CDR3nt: TGTGCCATCAGTGAGCCCGGGACCACAGATACGCAGTATTTT
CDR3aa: CAISEPGTTDTQYF

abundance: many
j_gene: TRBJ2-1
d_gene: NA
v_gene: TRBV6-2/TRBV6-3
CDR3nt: TGTGCCAGCAACCCGGGAGTCTCCTACAATGAGCAGTTCTTC
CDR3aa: CASNPGVSYNEQFF

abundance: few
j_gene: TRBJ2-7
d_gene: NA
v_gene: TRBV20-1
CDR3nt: TGCAGTGCTAGAGATCCCGGGGTGAGCTCCTACGAGCAGTACTTC
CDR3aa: CSARDPGVSSYEQYF

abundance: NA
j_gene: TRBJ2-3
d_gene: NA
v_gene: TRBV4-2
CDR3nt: TGTGCCAGCAGCCAAGATAGGGCAGGGAAAGAGTATTTT
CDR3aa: CASSQDRAGKEYF

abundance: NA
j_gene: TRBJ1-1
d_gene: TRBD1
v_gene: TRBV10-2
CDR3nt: TGCGCCAGCAGGGGTCCCCGGACAGGGTCCGGGGATGAAGCTTTCTTT
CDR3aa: CASRGPRTGSGDEAFF